The entry that follows covers one T cell receptor beta chain sequence. Its specificity is not known. As the sequencing template, cDNA was produced by extracting RNA and reverse transcribing it. TCRdb's copy holds only in-frame clones and misses some; the assay was immunoSEQ multiplex PCR. Here the sample spans around 140,000 clones, around 47% being singletons. The data originate from a study of CD8+ T cells in alopecia areata. Study-wide background: Dosing spanned 6 to 18 months on tofacitinib, then 6 months off drug. Study-wide results and caveats: Clonality in lesional scalp, especially alopecia totalis/universalis, exceeded that of normal scalp.

The TCR was taken from a human donor with alopecia areata. Sequenced input: CD4+ T cells sorted from blood.

CDR3 nucleotide sequence: TGTGCCAGCTTTGCGGGAGGTTCTAGTGAGCAGTTCTTC. Encoded protein: CASFAGGSSEQFF. V gene TRBV6-1 combines with J gene TRBJ2-1, with 8 bases aligning to TRBD2. V was clipped by 8 bases and J by 9 bases; unmatched bases: 9. Germline lookup yields CDR1 MNHNS and CDR2 SASEGT. The CDR3 contains 13 residues.